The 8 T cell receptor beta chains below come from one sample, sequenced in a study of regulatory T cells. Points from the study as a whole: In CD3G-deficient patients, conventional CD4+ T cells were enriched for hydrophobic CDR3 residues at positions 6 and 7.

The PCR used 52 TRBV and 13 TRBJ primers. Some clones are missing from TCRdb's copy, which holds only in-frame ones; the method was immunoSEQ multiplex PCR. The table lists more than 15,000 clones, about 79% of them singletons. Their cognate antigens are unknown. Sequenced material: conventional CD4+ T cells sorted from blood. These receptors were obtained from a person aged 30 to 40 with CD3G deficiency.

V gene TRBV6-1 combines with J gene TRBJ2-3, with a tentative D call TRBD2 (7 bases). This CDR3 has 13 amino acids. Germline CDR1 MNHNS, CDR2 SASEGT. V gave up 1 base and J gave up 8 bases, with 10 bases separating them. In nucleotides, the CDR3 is TGTGCCAGCAGTGAAGAGGGAGGGGGTACGCAGTATTTT. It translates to CASSEEGGGTQYF.

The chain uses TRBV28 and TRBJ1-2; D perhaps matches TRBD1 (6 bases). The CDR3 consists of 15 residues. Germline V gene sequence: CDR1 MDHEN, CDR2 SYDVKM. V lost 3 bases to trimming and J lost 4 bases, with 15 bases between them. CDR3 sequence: CASSLIGTGTYGYTF. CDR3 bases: TGTGCCAGCAGTTTGATAGGCACAGGGACCTATGGCTACACCTTC.

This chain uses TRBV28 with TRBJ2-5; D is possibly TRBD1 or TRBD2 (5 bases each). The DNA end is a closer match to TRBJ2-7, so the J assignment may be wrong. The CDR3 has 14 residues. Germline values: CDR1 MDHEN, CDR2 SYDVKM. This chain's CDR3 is CASSSLGRTYEQYF. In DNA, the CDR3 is TGTGCCAGCAGTTCCCTGGGACGGACCTACGAGCAGTACTTC.

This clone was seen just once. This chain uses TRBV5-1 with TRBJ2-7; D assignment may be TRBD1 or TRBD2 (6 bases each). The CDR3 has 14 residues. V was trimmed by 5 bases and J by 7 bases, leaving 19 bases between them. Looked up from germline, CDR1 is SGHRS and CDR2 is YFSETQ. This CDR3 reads CASSQLGGAGEQYF. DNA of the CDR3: TGCGCCAGCAGTCAATTGGGGGGCGCCGGTGAGCAGTACTTC.

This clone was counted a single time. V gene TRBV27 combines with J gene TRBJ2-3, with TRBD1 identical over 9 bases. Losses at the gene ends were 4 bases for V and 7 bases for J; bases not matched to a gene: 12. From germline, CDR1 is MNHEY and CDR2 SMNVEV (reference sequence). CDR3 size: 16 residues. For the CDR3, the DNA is TGTGCCAGCAGTTCCCTCGGGACAGGGCAAGGATATACGCAGTATTTT. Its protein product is CASSSLGTGQGYTQYF.

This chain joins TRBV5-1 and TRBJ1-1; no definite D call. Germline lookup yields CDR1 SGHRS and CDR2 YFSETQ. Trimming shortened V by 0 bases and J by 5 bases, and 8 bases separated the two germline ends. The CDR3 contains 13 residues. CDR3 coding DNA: TGCGCCAGCAGCTTGGGGCCGAAGACTGAAGCTTTCTTT. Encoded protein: CASSLGPKTEAFF.

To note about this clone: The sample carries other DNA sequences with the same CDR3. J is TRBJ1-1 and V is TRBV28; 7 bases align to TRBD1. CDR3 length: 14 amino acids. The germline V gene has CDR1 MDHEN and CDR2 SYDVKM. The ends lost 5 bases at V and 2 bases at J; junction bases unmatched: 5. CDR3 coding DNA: TGTGCCAGCAGTCCGACAGGGCCTAACACTGAAGCTTTCTTT. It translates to CASSPTGPNTEAFF.

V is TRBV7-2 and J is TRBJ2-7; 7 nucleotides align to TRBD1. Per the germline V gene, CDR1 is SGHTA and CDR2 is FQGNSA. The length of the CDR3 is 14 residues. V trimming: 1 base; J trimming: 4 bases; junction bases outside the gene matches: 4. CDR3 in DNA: TGTGCCAGCAGCTTAGAGGCAGGGGGTTACGAGCAGTACTTC. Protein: CASSLEAGGYEQYF.